The 14 T cell receptor beta chains listed next were all sequenced from one sample in a study of shared clonotypes between healthy human individuals. Naive CD8 cells were CD45RO-negative, positively selected for CCR7, excluding terminally differentiated effector memory CD45RA+ cells. Clones were read by immunoSEQ multiplex PCR, and TCRdb kept only the in-frame ones, dropping some. The sample lists roughly 1,800,000 clones, approximately 94% occurring once. The specimen was naive CD8+ T cells sorted from blood. The receptors here all came from a man between 18 and 35 years old in good health.

The V and J genes are TRBV10-3 and TRBJ2-2; no clear D gene. This CDR3 contains 15 residues. The germline gives CDR1 ENHRY, CDR2 SYGVKD. Between the trimmed V and J ends, which lost 2 bases and 0 bases, there was a span of 7 bases. The CDR3 reads CAISEIRTNTGELFF. DNA for the CDR3: TGTGCCATCAGTGAGATAAGGACGAACACCGGGGAGCTGTTTTTT.

The chain couples TRBV10-2 to TRBJ2-7; no clear D. CDR3 size: 13 residues. The V end was cut by 10 bases, the J end by 2 bases, with 15 bases between. The germline gives CDR1 WSHSY, CDR2 SAAADI. CDR3 coding DNA: TGCGCCACCTCGTCCGGCCCAACCTACGAGCAGTACTTC. Amino acids: CATSSGPTYEQYF.

The CDR3 protein is CASSPPPAGAEAFF. CDR3 coding DNA: TGTGCCAGCAGTCCACCCCCGGCGGGCGCTGAAGCTTTCTTT. The chain has TRBV27 and TRBJ1-1, with D hard to call. V lost 5 bases and J lost 6, with 16 bases in between. The CDR3 sequence is 14 residues long. Per germline, CDR1 MNHEY and CDR2 SMNVEV (reference sequence).

The gene calls are TRBV5-1 and TRBJ1-2; perhaps TRBD1 as D (5 bases). The CDR3 consists of 16 residues. CDR1 is SGHRS, CDR2 YFSETQ, per germline. V was clipped by 0 bases and J by 0 bases, with 12 bases between them. CDR3 nucleotides: TGCGCCAGCAGCTTGGAACGGCAGGGCGCTAACTATGGCTACACCTTC. As protein: CASSLERQGANYGYTF.

J is TRBJ2-3 and V is TRBV10-2; D is possibly TRBD2 (6 bases). The CDR3 spans 12 residues. In germline, CDR1 is WSHSY, CDR2 SAAADI. With 2 bases removed from V and 7 bases from J, the gap between germline ends came to 7 bases. The CDR3 DNA is TGCGCCAGCAGTGAGGGAGGGTATACGCAGTATTTT. Protein: CASSEGGYTQYF.

In regard to this clone: Other DNA sequences of this sample code for an identical CDR3. V usage is TRBV27 and J usage is TRBJ2-7; 7 bases are shared with TRBD1. The trim removed 4 bases at V and 4 bases at J, leaving 4 bases unmatched. The CDR3 spans 13 residues. Looked up from germline, CDR1 is MNHEY and CDR2 is SMNVEV (reference sequence). In DNA form, the CDR3 reads TGTGCCAGCAGTTCCGGGACAGAATACGAGCAGTACTTC. Its protein product is CASSSGTEYEQYF.

The chain has TRBV19 and TRBJ2-6, with 10 bases matching TRBD1. Germline values: CDR1 LNHDA, CDR2 SQIVND (reference sequence). The CDR3 is 18 residues long. V lost 5 bases, J lost 0 bases, and 7 bases stayed unmatched. The CDR3: CASSFRTGGNSGANVLTF. CDR3 nucleotide sequence: TGTGCCAGTAGTTTCCGGACAGGGGGAAACTCTGGGGCCAACGTCCTGACTTTC.

This clone was observed a few times. The chain links TRBV28 to TRBJ2-7, with D unresolved. Looked up from germline, CDR1 is MDHEN and CDR2 is SYDVKM. V lost 3 bases to trimming and J lost 6 bases, with 3 bases between them. The CDR3 contains 10 residues. DNA of the CDR3: TGTGCCAGCAGTTTGGGCGAGCAGTACTTC. Protein product: CASSLGEQYF.

The rearrangement links TRBV30 to TRBJ2-3; 8 bases are shared with TRBD1. This CDR3 is 14 amino acids long. Trimming cost V 7 bases and J 1 base; bases outside gene matches: 7. CDR1 is GTSNPN and CDR2 is SVGIG in the germline V gene (reference sequence). The CDR3 spells CAFWTGWGTDTQYF. DNA for the CDR3: TGTGCCTTCTGGACAGGGTGGGGCACAGATACGCAGTATTTT.

The chain is built from TRBV7-9 and TRBJ1-5; 7 bases match TRBD1. Germline CDR1 SEHNR, CDR2 FQNEAQ (reference sequence). The CDR3 runs to 13 residues. Germline trimming cut 6 bases from V and 5 bases from J; bases unmatched to any gene: 4. In DNA form, the CDR3 reads TGTGCCAGCAGGGCAGGGGGGGATCAGCCCCAGCATTTT. It codes for CASRAGGDQPQHF.

J is TRBJ2-4 and V is TRBV11-2; tentative D call: TRBD1 (6 bases). V was trimmed by 5 bases and J by 1 base, leaving 15 bases between them. Germline V lookup: CDR1 SGHAT, CDR2 FQNNGV. This CDR3 spans 16 amino acids. The CDR3 sequence is CASSPTGLQAKNIQYF. DNA for the CDR3: TGTGCCAGCAGCCCAACAGGGCTGCAGGCCAAAAACATTCAGTACTTC.

The chain joins TRBV10-1 to TRBJ2-7, with 9 bases that match TRBD1. Germline assignment: CDR1 WNHNN and CDR2 SYGVQD (reference sequence). Losses at the gene ends were 2 bases for V and 4 bases for J; bases not matched to a gene: 3. This CDR3 has 14 amino acids. In DNA, the CDR3 is TGCGCCAGCAGTGAGGGGACAGGGCTATACGAGCAGTACTTC. This encodes CASSEGTGLYEQYF.

The chain has TRBV13 and TRBJ2-5; D perhaps matches TRBD2 (5 bases). With 4 bases removed from V and 1 base from J, the gap between germline ends came to 13 bases. Germline values: CDR1 PRHDT, CDR2 FYEKMQ (reference sequence). This CDR3 spans 15 amino acids. CDR3 in DNA: TGTGCCAGCAGCTCCGAGGGTGCTGGCCAAGAGACCCAGTACTTC. This encodes CASSSEGAGQETQYF.

This rearrangement joins TRBV7-9 to TRBJ2-7, with D hard to call. V was trimmed by 5 bases and J by 3 bases, leaving 11 bases between them. Germline V gene sequence: CDR1 SEHNR, CDR2 FQNEAQ (reference sequence). This CDR3 is built from 13 residues. The CDR3 here is CASSAPGSYEQYF. DNA of the CDR3: TGTGCCAGCAGCGCCCCGGGCAGCTACGAGCAGTACTTC.